This T cell receptor (beta chain) was captured in a study of shared clonotypes between healthy human individuals (dated by TCRdb to about 2020). Broadly, across the study: A couple of women and a few men aged 18 to 49 years were included in the cohort. For each donor, CD4 naive and CD4 memory were each run on three plates, CD8 naive on two plates, and CD8 memory on one plate. To estimate repertoire size and how much clonotype sharing occurs between individuals, the study deeply sequenced the blood TCR repertoires of five healthy adults. To increase sequencing depth and limit assay-specific biases, TCR repertoire library preparation and sequencing were carried out by different laboratories using diverse techniques. Each donor's leukapheresis produced roughly between about 0.8 and 8.9 billion PBMCs.

What the work shows at the level of the full study, not this receptor alone: Approximately 4.8% of naive CD4, more than 3% of naive CD8, 2.3% of memory CD4, and less than 0.45% of memory CD8 clonotypes were shared across four donors. Estimated clonotype richness was generally larger for naive than for memory subsets. Pairwise subsampling led to the expectation that sequencing depth would affect the degree of clonotype sharing among donors. Even with the large sequencing depth, rarefaction of the sorted-subset datasets indicated that sequencing was incomplete. The genetic and exposure-history diversity represented was limited by the small number of donors. Sampling was restricted to blood, and TCR repertoires in tissues likely differ from the TCR repertoires found in blood. Clonotypes shared by all four sorted-subset donors showed higher generation probabilities than non-shared clonotypes.

TCR CDR3 regions were amplified from genomic DNA by multiplex PCR using the deep immunoSEQ assay. Genomic DNA extracted from each cell subset was distributed evenly over all wells of several immunoSEQ 96-well plates, and each plate served as one replicate. Each replicate PCR for sorted subsets received about 180 ng genomic DNA, equal to tens of thousands of T cell genomes. Purified libraries were quantified with a Qubit 3.0 fluorometer, sized on a Bioanalyzer 2100, and re-quantified with the KAPA Library Quantification kit. A separate single-read 150-cycle Illumina NextSeq 550 flow cell was used to sequence each immunoSEQ 96-well plate. The published analysis was carried out like this. Because the immunoSEQ output included only junctional sequences and no quality scores, the filtering could not be the same as the filtering used for full-length reads. Sequences were annotated with PyIR, a Python wrapper for IgBLAST v1.9, using IMGT germline references to assign V/J genes and CDR3. Reads were removed for weak V/J assignments (E-value above 1e-6), missing CDR3, stop codons, out-of-frame junctions, or ambiguous translated residues. V3J clonotypes were defined as sequences sharing the same inferred V gene, J gene, and CDR3 amino acid sequence. The percentage overlap between two repertoires was calculated by dividing the number of shared unique clonotypes by the size of the smaller repertoire. RTK rarefaction, the Chao1 estimator, and Recon v2.1 estimates of unobserved clonotypes were used to assess repertoire richness. OLGA was used to compute generation probabilities for all TCRbeta clonotypes that the gDNA method yielded from a few donors. What TCRdb holds here is the immuneACCESS table cut down to in-frame rearrangements. Part of the clones is not present; checked against another copy, under half of the missing clones reflect an unresolved V gene, and the others are unexplained. Clonal size and the V and J genes are those of that table, whereas D and trimming came from the DNA. Present in this sample are about 1.5 million clones, roughly 96% of which were seen just once. The top ten constitute approximately 1.1% of the sample.

Regarding this clone: Which antigen it targets is not known. There are no base qualities to consult, and no much larger clone falls within one base.

The donors were healthy, HIV-negative adults with no recently reported acute infections or vaccinations. Every donor was a Caucasian adult living in Nashville, Tennessee, USA. CD4+ T cells were enriched through magnetic negative selection, after which naive cells were positively selected on CD45RA and the remaining negative fraction served as the memory subset. Blood was obtained by leukapheresis, after which PBMCs were separated by Ficoll-Histopaque density gradient centrifugation and cryopreserved in liquid nitrogen vapor phase. Analytical flow cytometry was used to check the purity and quantity of every magnetically sorted T cell population. From each sorted fraction, genomic DNA was isolated and quantified by UV absorbance on a Nanodrop 2000c. The receptor comes from a man aged 30 to 45 in good health. The sample was naive CD4+ T cells sorted from blood. This specimen's cell subset or site label, interpreted: CD45RA+ positively selected.

The nucleotide sequence is TGTGCCAGCAGCGCCGCCGGGACAGCGGACGGTGACGAGCAGTACTTC. Its translation is CASSAAGTADGDEQYF. The V and J segments used are TRBV2 and TRBJ2-7, and TRBD1 matches 7 of the central bases. The germline V gene specifies SNHLY as CDR1 and FYNNEI as CDR2. Trimmed from V: 6 bases; trimmed from J: 5 bases; junction bases lacking a gene match: 16. The CDR3 contains 16 residues, cysteine and phenylalanine counted. Of all the DNA, just the CDR3 is kept, 48 bases in frame from base 1.